This is a list of T cell receptor beta chains from one sample in a study of blood T cell repertoires in COVID-19. Produced via immunoSEQ multiplex PCR; TCRdb's table is partial and in-frame only. This sample yields fewer than 250,000 clones, of which around 80% are seen a single time; 8.2% belongs to the top ten. What was sequenced was peripheral blood. The receptor source for this set is a woman aged 45-59 years with acute or convalescent COVID-19. Each CDR3 is given with its conserved first and last residue. The D gene is left open where the match is weak. Rows may omit the clone size; those that give it use once, few, many or a size class.

clone_size	d_call	v_call	j_call	cdr3_nt	cdr3_aa
.	TRBD1	TRBV9	TRBJ2-3	TGTGCCAGCAGCACCAGGGACAGTTTCCCAGATACGCAGTATTTT	CASSTRDSFPDTQYF
.	.	TRBV12-5	TRBJ2-3	TGTGCTAGTGGTTTGGTAGCGGCAGATACGCAGTATTTT	CASGLVAADTQYF
.	TRBD1	TRBV28	TRBJ1-1	TGTGCCAGCAGTTTAGGACAGGGGGTTAGTGAAGCTTTCTTT	CASSLGQGVSEAFF
.	TRBD2	TRBV27	TRBJ2-2	TGTGCCAGCAGAGGCACGGGAGGAGGGACCGGGGAGCTGTTTTTT	CASRGTGGGTGELFF
.	TRBD1	TRBV2	TRBJ2-1	TGTGCCAGCAGTGGGGGACAGGGGAGCTACAATGAGCAGTTCTTC	CASSGGQGSYNEQFF
.	.	TRBV25-1	TRBJ2-7	TGTGCCAGCAGTCGGACAGCCTCCTACGAGCAGTACTTC	CASSRTASYEQYF
.	.	TRBV7-3	TRBJ2-1	TGTGCCAGCAGCTTATTAGGACTCCACAATGAGCAGTTCTTC	CASSLLGLHNEQFF
.	.	TRBV2	TRBJ1-5	TGTGCCAGCAGTGATGGAGAGCCCCAGCATTTT	CASSDGEPQHF
.	TRBD2	TRBV19	TRBJ2-1	TGTGCCAGTAGCCCGACTAGCGGGAGGTTCAATGAGCAGTTCTTC	CASSPTSGRFNEQFF
.	.	TRBV6-6	TRBJ1-4	TGTGCCAGCAGTTACCGAGGCGGTTATGAAAAACTGTTTTTT	CASSYRGGYEKLFF
many	TRBD1	TRBV9	TRBJ2-5	TGTGCCAGCAGCCCAGGGGACAGGGAGAGGGAGACCCAGTACTTC	CASSPGDRERETQYF
.	.	TRBV6-5	TRBJ2-3	TGTGCCAGCAGACCCGACGGGAGTGATACGCAGTATTTT	CASRPDGSDTQYF
.	.	TRBV14	TRBJ2-3	TGTGCCAGCAGCCAAGGGGCATCCTCATGGACAGATACGCAGTATTTT	CASSQGASSWTDTQYF
.	.	TRBV3-1/TRBV3-2	TRBJ1-2	TGTGCCAGCAGCCAAGATGGGGCGCGCTATGGCTACACCTTC	CASSQDGARYGYTF
.	TRBD2	TRBV27	TRBJ2-1	TGTGCCAGCAGTCTAGCGGGAGTACCCAATGAGCAGTTCTTC	CASSLAGVPNEQFF
.	TRBD1	TRBV5-1	TRBJ2-2	TGCGCCAGCAGCACCACAGGGGCCCTCACCGGGGAGCTGTTTTTT	CASSTTGALTGELFF
.	.	TRBV2	TRBJ2-7	TGTGCCAGCATGGGAGAAGGTTACGAGCAGTACTTC	CASMGEGYEQYF
few	TRBD1	TRBV24-1	TRBJ2-7	TGTGCCACCAGCTCACAGGGACAGGAGCAGTACTTC	CATSSQGQEQYF
once	TRBD1	TRBV28	TRBJ1-6	TGTGCCAGCAGGTCCGGGACAGATAATTCACCCCTCCACTTT	CASRSGTDNSPLHF
.	TRBD2	TRBV5-1	TRBJ2-3	TGCGCCAGCAGCTTGGGGACTAGCGGGATGAGCACAGATACGCAGTATTTT	CASSLGTSGMSTDTQYF
.	TRBD2	TRBV13	TRBJ2-1	TGTGCCAGCAGCCATCAGTTGGGGCTAGCGGGCCAAAAGGGATACAATGAGCAGTTCTTC	CASSHQLGLAGQKGYNEQFF
.	TRBD1	TRBV24-1	TRBJ2-7	TGTGCCACCAGTGATGGGGGACAGGGGGCGCCCTACGAGCAGTACTTC	CATSDGGQGAPYEQYF
.	TRBD1	TRBV28	TRBJ2-7	TGTGCCAGCAGTTTGACGGGACAGGGGGCATTCAAGCAGTACTTC	CASSLTGQGAFKQYF
.	.	TRBV5-1	TRBJ2-2	TGCGCCAGCAGCTTCGGGGAATACACCGGGGAGCTGTTTTTT	CASSFGEYTGELFF
.	TRBD1	TRBV18	TRBJ2-7	TGTGCCAGCTCACCGATCGGGACAGGGGACTACGAGCAGTACTTC	CASSPIGTGDYEQYF
.	TRBD2	TRBV3-1/TRBV3-2	TRBJ2-6	TGTGCCAGCAGCCATGGGAGGCTAGCGGGGATTTCCTCTTCCTCTGGGGCCAACGTCCTGACTTTC	CASSHGRLAGISSSSGANVLTF
.	.	TRBV5-1	TRBJ1-4	TGCGCCAGCAGCTTCATAGGGGGGGATGAAAAACTGTTTTTT	CASSFIGGDEKLFF
.	.	TRBV4-1	TRBJ2-7	TGCGCCAGCAGCCAAGCTTCTAGCGCCACAAGCTCCTACGAGCAGTACTTC	CASSQASSATSSYEQYF
.	.	TRBV27	TRBJ2-2	TGTGCCAGCAGTTTAGAGGGCGGGGAGCTGTTTTTT	CASSLEGGELFF
.	.	TRBV15	TRBJ2-7	TGTGCCACCAGCACCCCGGAGGGGGCTGGACCTTACGAGCAGTACTTC	CATSTPEGAGPYEQYF
.	TRBD1	TRBV5-4	TRBJ2-4	TGTGCCAGCAGCTTGTCTTGGCAGGGGGATACGAGAAACATTCAGTACTTC	CASSLSWQGDTRNIQYF
.	TRBD2	TRBV4-1	TRBJ2-7	TGCGCCAGCAGCCTGGATACGGGAGGGGGCGAGCAGTACTTC	CASSLDTGGGEQYF
.	TRBD2	TRBV2	TRBJ2-5	TGTGCCAGCAGGACGACTAGCGAACAAGAGACCCAGTACTTC	CASRTTSEQETQYF
.	.	TRBV12-3/TRBV12-4	TRBJ2-6	TGTGCCAGCACAGGGGCTGGGGCCAACGTCCTGACTTTC	CASTGAGANVLTF
.	TRBD2	TRBV28	TRBJ2-7	TGTGCCAGCAGTATACCGGGACTAGCGGCTTACGAGCAGTACTTC	CASSIPGLAAYEQYF
few	TRBD2	TRBV5-6	TRBJ2-6	TGTGCCAGCAGCCGGCGGACTAGCGGCTTCCTCGGGGCCAACGTCCTGACTTTC	CASSRRTSGFLGANVLTF
.	.	TRBV9	TRBJ2-4	TGTGCCAGCAGAGACTTAAATTTACTAGCCAAAAACATTCAGTACTTC	CASRDLNLLAKNIQYF
.	.	TRBV5-6	TRBJ2-2	TGTGCCAGCACCCTCGGGGGGCCTTCGAACACCGGGGAGCTGTTTTTT	CASTLGGPSNTGELFF
few	.	TRBV14	TRBJ2-3	TGTGCCAGCAGCCAAGAGTGGGCTAGCACAGATACGCAGTATTTT	CASSQEWASTDTQYF
.	.	TRBV18	TRBJ2-7	TGTGCCAGCTCTTCTTCGAACGGTGAGCAGTACTTC	CASSSSNGEQYF
.	TRBD1	TRBV27	TRBJ2-5	TGTGCCAGCAGTCCGAGGGACAGGGTCTCAGAGACCCAGTACTTC	CASSPRDRVSETQYF
.	TRBD1	TRBV7-2	TRBJ2-7	TGTGCCAGTTCAAACATGTTAGAAGGACAGGACGAGCAGTACTTC	CASSNMLEGQDEQYF
.	TRBD1	TRBV3-1/TRBV3-2	TRBJ1-2	TGTGCCAGCAGCCGAAGGGACAGTAGTCCGGGCTACACCTTC	CASSRRDSSPGYTF
.	.	TRBV29-1	TRBJ2-7	TGCAGCGTTGCTAGTCCGCAGTACGAGCAGTACTTC	CSVASPQYEQYF
.	.	TRBV3-1/TRBV3-2	TRBJ2-7	TGTGCCAGCAGCCAAGGGCATTTAACCTACGAGCAGTACTTC	CASSQGHLTYEQYF
.	TRBD1	TRBV5-1	TRBJ1-2	TGCGCCAGCAGCGCGGGACAGGGTGTAGATGGCTACACCTTC	CASSAGQGVDGYTF
.	TRBD1	TRBV19	TRBJ2-7	TGTGCCACCTCAGGTCGGGACAGAGGAGACGAGCAGTACTTC	CATSGRDRGDEQYF
.	TRBD1	TRBV3-1/TRBV3-2	TRBJ1-5	TGTGCCAGCAGCCAAGGCGACAGGGCTGGCAATCAGCCCCAGCATTTT	CASSQGDRAGNQPQHF
.	TRBD2	TRBV10-2	TRBJ2-7	TGCGCCAGCAGCTCCGGACTAGCGGGAAAAGGGAAGTACTTC	CASSSGLAGKGKYF
.	.	TRBV3-1/TRBV3-2	TRBJ2-1	TGTGCCAGCAGCCCTACAGGGCTACTATACAATGAGCAGTTCTTC	CASSPTGLLYNEQFF
.	.	TRBV11-2	TRBJ2-1	TGTGCCAGCAGCTTAACAGGGTGGAGTGAGCAGTTCTTC	CASSLTGWSEQFF
many	TRBD1	TRBV5-5	TRBJ1-6	TGTGCCAGCAGCCATTGGGACGGGACAGGAGAAAATTCACCCCTCCACTTT	CASSHWDGTGENSPLHF
.	.	TRBV19	TRBJ2-3	TGTGCCAGTAGTATAGGTGGCAGTGCTAGCACAGATACGCAGTATTTT	CASSIGGSASTDTQYF
.	.	TRBV6-5	TRBJ2-1	TGTGCCAGCAGCAGATCGGGGGTATACAATGAGCAGTTCTTC	CASSRSGVYNEQFF
.	.	TRBV14	TRBJ2-7	TGTGCCAGCAGCCGGCGGAGGGCCGCGTACGAGCAGTACTTC	CASSRRRAAYEQYF